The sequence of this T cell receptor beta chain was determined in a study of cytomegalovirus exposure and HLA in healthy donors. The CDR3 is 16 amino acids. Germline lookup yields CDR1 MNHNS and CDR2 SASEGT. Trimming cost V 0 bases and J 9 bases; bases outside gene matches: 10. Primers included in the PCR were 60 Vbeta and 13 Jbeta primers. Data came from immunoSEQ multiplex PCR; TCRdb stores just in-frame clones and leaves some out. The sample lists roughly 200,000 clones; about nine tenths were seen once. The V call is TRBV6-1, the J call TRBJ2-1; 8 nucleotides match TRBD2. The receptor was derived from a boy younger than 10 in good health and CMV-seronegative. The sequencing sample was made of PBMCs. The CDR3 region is CASSEALAGGNIEQFF. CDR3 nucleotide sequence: TGTGCCAGCAGTGAAGCGCTTGCGGGGGGCAATATTGAGCAGTTCTTC.